Here is one TCR beta chain with its context. This specimen belongs to a study of cytomegalovirus exposure and HLA in healthy donors. The V segment lost 3 bases and the J segment 4 bases; nucleotides outside the gene matches: 10. The CDR3 contains 16 residues. Germline-derived CDR1 and CDR2 are SGDLS and YYNGEE. It was with 60 Vbeta and 13 Jbeta primers that the PCR ran. The protocol was immunoSEQ multiplex PCR, while the TCRdb copy is restricted to in-frame clones and leaves out a portion. Its table records 60,000 to 100,000 clones. The sequencing sample was made of PBMCs. The chain links TRBV9 to TRBJ2-3; 8 bases map to TRBD1. The source of this sequence is a man aged 30 to 39 in good health and CMV-seronegative. CDR3 nucleotides: TGTGCCAGCAGCGGGCCGACAGGGGAAGGTCCAGATACGCAGTATTTT. Amino acid sequence: CASSGPTGEGPDTQYF. Based on the CDR3 plus reference TRBV9 and TRBJ2-3, the full variable domain is DSGVTQTPKHLITATGQRVTLRCSPRSGDLSVYWYQQSLDQGLQFLIQYYNGEERAKGNILERFSAQQFPDLHSELNLSSLELGDSALYFCASSGPTGEGPDTQYFGPGTRLTVL.